Listed below are T cell receptor beta chains from one sample, sequenced in a study of early T cells in non-severe SARS-CoV-2 infection. A single record per CDR3 protein comes from TCRdb applying MiXCR to the 5' RACE reads. Of roughly 90,000 distinct CDR3 sequences listed, roughly 15% are singletons. Sequenced input: whole blood. These receptors were collected from an adult who was a healthcare worker with PCR-confirmed SARS-CoV-2 infection or an uninfected control (not recorded which). CDR3s include the opening cysteine and the closing phenylalanine or tryptophan. Each record gives: clone size, D gene, J gene, V gene, CDR3 protein, CDR3 DNA. A D gene is named only where the DNA matches it firmly. Not every row has a clone size; where given, it reads once, few, many or a size class.

.,.,TRBJ2-1,TRBV29-1,CSVPGTPGNNEQFF,TGCAGCGTTCCCGGGACACCCGGGAACAATGAGCAGTTCTTC
few,.,TRBJ2-3,TRBV12-5,CASGLVLGTATGDTQYF,TGTGCTAGTGGTTTGGTCTTAGGGACGGCCACGGGAGATACGCAGTATTTT
few,.,TRBJ2-5,TRBV7-3,CASSEGPSTGQYF,TGTGCCAGCAGCGAAGGCCCCTCGACAGGCCAGTACTTC
.,.,TRBJ1-1,TRBV15,CATTGSKNTEAFF,TGTGCCACCACGGGCTCGAAGAACACTGAAGCTTTCTTT
many,.,TRBJ1-2,TRBV18,CASSPQGYNYGYTF,TGTGCCAGCTCACCGCAGGGATATAACTATGGCTACACCTTC
.,.,TRBJ2-1,TRBV29-1,CSVVGGGSPYNEQFF,TGCAGCGTTGTAGGAGGAGGAAGTCCCTACAATGAGCAGTTCTTC
.,.,TRBJ2-1,TRBV11-2,CASKIPFGPSSYNEQFF,TGTGCCAGCAAAATCCCGTTTGGGCCCAGCTCCTACAATGAGCAGTTCTTC
.,.,TRBJ2-2,TRBV19,CASRTVPDDTGELFF,TGTGCCAGTAGAACGGTGCCTGATGACACCGGGGAGCTGTTTTTT
.,.,TRBJ2-1,TRBV28,CASSSVGNEQFF,TGTGCCAGCAGTTCGGTAGGCAATGAGCAGTTCTTC
few,TRBD1,TRBJ1-6,TRBV7-8,CASSPLGQGNSPLHF,TGTGCCAGCAGCCCTTTGGGACAGGGTAATTCACCCCTCCACTTT
few,TRBD1,TRBJ2-3,TRBV4-1,CASSQEYRGQYFTDTQYF,TGCGCCAGCAGCCAGGAGTACCGGGGACAGTACTTCACAGATACGCAGTATTTT
many,.,TRBJ1-6,TRBV21-1,CASSLGQGAGSPLHF,TGTGCCAGCAGCTTAGGACAGGGGGCCGGATCACCCCTCCACTTT
many,.,TRBJ2-3,TRBV30,CAWSDDWTSKADTQYF,TGTGCCTGGAGTGACGATTGGACATCGAAGGCAGATACGCAGTATTTT
few,TRBD2,TRBJ2-1,TRBV4-2,CASSREALAGALSYNEQFF,TGTGCCAGCAGCCGAGAGGCACTAGCGGGGGCCCTGTCCTACAATGAGCAGTTCTTC
.,.,TRBJ1-6,TRBV7-2,CASSLTRQNSPLHF,TGTGCCAGCAGTTTGACTCGACAGAATTCACCCCTCCACTTT
.,TRBD2,TRBJ2-5,TRBV20-1,CSARGHSGGALETQYF,TGCAGTGCTAGAGGCCATAGCGGGGGGGCCTTGGAGACCCAGTACTTC